This TCR beta chain was found in a study of T and B cells in COVID-19 patients. Study in general: Most recovered patients had mild to moderate COVID-19 treated as outpatients. Notes on the study in general: Blood from mildly ill patients while symptomatic, and early samples from severe cases, were scarce. No sequencing was yet done of CD4+, regulatory or CD8+ subsets, or of SARS-CoV-2-responsive or tetramer+ sorted cells.

Multiplex PCR with BIOMED2 TRB-A/B primer pools amplified TRB rearrangements. A single record per CDR3 protein comes from TCRdb applying MiXCR to the multiplex PCR reads. The table has around 19,000 distinct CDR3 sequences, roughly 36% seen once. TRB was amplified from around 250-500 ng of blood genomic DNA. The trim removed 3 bases at V and 0 bases at J, leaving 5 bases unmatched. This CDR3 region has 16 residues. Germline values: CDR1 LNHDA, CDR2 SQIVND (reference sequence). This clonotype was recorded at least ten times. The antigen remains unidentified. This rearrangement joins TRBV19 to TRBJ1-5; 7 bases align to TRBD1. The TCR was taken from a human donor with active COVID-19. The sample consisted of blood. The CDR3 loop is CASSIDRAHSNQPQHF. In DNA form, the CDR3 reads TGTGCCAGTAGTATCGACAGGGCTCATAGCAATCAGCCCCAGCATTTT.